The 7 T cell receptor beta chains in this list originate from one sample, sequenced in a study of T cells in narcolepsy. Here immunoSEQ multiplex PCR was the method, and the copy in TCRdb shows in-frame clones only, minus some. The sample comprises nearly 35,000 clones, approximately 84% of which are singletons, and 0.8% to 1.2% rests with the top ten. The sequenced sample was memory (CD45RA-) CD4+ T cells from blood. These receptors were taken from a human donor in good health.

The J gene is TRBJ2-3, the V gene TRBV11-2, with 12 bases fitting TRBD1. Per germline, CDR1 SGHAT and CDR2 FQNNGV. CDR3 size: 15 residues. V lost 3 bases, J lost 5 bases, and 3 bases stayed unmatched. The CDR3 DNA reads TGTGCCAGCAGCTTGGGACAGGGGGCCGGAGATACGCAGTATTTT. Residues: CASSLGQGAGDTQYF.

The chain joins TRBV7-3 to TRBJ2-7; D uncertain. Germline V CDR1 and CDR2: SGHTA, FQGTGA. With 2 bases removed from V and 0 bases from J, the gap between germline ends came to 11 bases. The CDR3 covers 15 residues. This CDR3 reads CASSLVAYTSYEQYF. The DNA of the CDR3 is TGTGCCAGCAGCTTAGTAGCCTACACCTCCTACGAGCAGTACTTC.

V usage is TRBV2 and J usage is TRBJ2-2; perhaps TRBD1 as D (6 bases). Trimming took 8 bases from V and 2 from J, leaving 18 bases between them. Germline V CDR1 and CDR2: SNHLY, FYNNEI. The length of the CDR3 is 16 residues. DNA for the CDR3: TGTGCCAGCTACCACACAGGACAGCACAACACCGGGGAGCTGTTTTTT. This sequence encodes CASYHTGQHNTGELFF.

V and J are TRBV9 and TRBJ1-1; unclear D gene. The germline V gene encodes CDR1 SGDLS and CDR2 YYNGEE. The CDR3 spans 13 residues. V lost 4 bases and J lost 5, with 12 bases in between. The DNA of the CDR3 is TGTGCCAGCAGCCTAGTCGGCGCAACTGAAGCTTTCTTT. Its protein is CASSLVGATEAFF.

The chain's CDR3 is CASSLVLGRSPLHF. CDR3 bases: TGTGCCAGCAGCTTAGTTCTCGGCCGTTCACCCCTCCACTTT. The genes are TRBV11-2 and TRBJ1-6; D gene ambiguous. The V end was cut by 1 base, the J end by 9 bases, with 10 bases between. The CDR3 runs 14 residues. CDR1 is SGHAT and CDR2 is FQNNGV in the germline V gene. Based on the CDR3 plus reference TRBV11-2 and TRBJ1-6, the full variable domain is EAGVAQSPRYKIIEKRQSVAFWCNPISGHATLYWYQQILGQGPKLLIQFQNNGVVDDSQLPKDRFSAERLKGVDSTLKIQPAKLEDSAVYLCASSLVLGRSPLHFGNGTRLTVT.

The J gene is TRBJ1-2, the V gene TRBV4-3; D possibly corresponds to TRBD1 (5 bases). CDR3 length equals 13 residues. The V end was cut by 6 bases, the J end by 7 bases, with 15 bases between. CDR1 and CDR2 from the germline V gene are LGHNA and YSLEER. The CDR3 DNA sequence: TGCGCCAGCAGTTCGGCGGGGCGAAGTGGCTACACCTTC. Amino acid sequence: CASSSAGRSGYTF.

This clone was counted only a few times. The chain uses TRBV19 and TRBJ1-1; D not resolved. The CDR3 is 16 amino acids. Germline V gene lookup returns CDR1 LNHDA and CDR2 SQIVND (reference sequence). Between the trimmed V and J ends, which lost 0 bases and 0 bases, there was a span of 11 bases. CDR3 protein: CASSIDQVRMNTEAFF. The CDR3 DNA reads TGTGCCAGTAGTATAGATCAGGTCCGGATGAACACTGAAGCTTTCTTT. Based on the CDR3 plus reference TRBV19 and TRBJ1-1, the full variable domain is DGGITQSPKYLFRKEGQNVTLSCEQNLNHDAMYWYRQDPGQGLRLIYYSQIVNDFQKGDIAEGYSVSREKKESFPLTVTSAQKNPTAFYLCASSIDQVRMNTEAFFGQGTRLTVV.